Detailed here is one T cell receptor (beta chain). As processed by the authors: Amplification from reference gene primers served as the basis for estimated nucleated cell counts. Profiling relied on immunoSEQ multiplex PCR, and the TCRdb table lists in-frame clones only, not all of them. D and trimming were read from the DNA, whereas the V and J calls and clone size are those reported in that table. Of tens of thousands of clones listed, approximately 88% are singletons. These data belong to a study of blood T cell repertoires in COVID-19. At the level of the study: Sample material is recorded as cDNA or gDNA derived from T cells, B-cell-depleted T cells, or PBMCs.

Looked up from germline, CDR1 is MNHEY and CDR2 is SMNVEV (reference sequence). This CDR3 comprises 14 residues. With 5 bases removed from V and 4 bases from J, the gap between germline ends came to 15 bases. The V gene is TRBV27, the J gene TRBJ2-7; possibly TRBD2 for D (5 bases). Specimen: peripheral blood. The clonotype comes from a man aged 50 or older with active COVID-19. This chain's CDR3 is CASSPFLEAYEQYF. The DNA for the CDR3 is TGTGCCAGCAGTCCCTTTTTGGAGGCGTACGAGCAGTACTTC.